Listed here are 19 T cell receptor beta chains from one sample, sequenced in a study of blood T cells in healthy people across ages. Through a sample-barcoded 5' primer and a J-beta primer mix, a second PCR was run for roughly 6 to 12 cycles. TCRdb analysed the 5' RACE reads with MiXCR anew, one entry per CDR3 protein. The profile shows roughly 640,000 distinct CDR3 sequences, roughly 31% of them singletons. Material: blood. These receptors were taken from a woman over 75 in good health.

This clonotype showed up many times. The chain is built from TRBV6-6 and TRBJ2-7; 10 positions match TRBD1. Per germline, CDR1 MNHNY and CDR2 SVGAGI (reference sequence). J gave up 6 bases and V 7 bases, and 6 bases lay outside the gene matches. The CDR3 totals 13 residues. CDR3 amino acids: CASIGTGEGEQYF. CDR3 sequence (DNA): TGTGCCAGCATCGGGACAGGGGAAGGCGAGCAGTACTTC.

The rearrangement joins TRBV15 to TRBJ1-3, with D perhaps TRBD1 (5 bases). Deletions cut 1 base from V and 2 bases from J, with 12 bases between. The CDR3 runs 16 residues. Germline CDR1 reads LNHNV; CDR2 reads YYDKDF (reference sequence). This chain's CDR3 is CATSRAGGGAGNTIYF. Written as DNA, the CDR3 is TGTGCCACCAGCAGAGCCGGGGGGGGAGCTGGAAACACCATATATTTT.

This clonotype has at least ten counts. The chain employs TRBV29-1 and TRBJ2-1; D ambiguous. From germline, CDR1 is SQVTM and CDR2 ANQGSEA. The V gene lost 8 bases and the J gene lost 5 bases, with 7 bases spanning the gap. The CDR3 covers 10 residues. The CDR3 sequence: CSSRNNEQFF. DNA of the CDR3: TGCAGCTCGAGGAACAATGAGCAGTTCTTC.

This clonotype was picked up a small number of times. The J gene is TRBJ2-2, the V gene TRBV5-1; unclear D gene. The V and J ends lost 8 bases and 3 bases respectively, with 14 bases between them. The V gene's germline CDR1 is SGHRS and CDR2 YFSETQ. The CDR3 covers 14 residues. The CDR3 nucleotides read TGCGCCAGTACTAAAGAACCGCACACCGGGGAGCTGTTTTTT. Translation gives CASTKEPHTGELFF.

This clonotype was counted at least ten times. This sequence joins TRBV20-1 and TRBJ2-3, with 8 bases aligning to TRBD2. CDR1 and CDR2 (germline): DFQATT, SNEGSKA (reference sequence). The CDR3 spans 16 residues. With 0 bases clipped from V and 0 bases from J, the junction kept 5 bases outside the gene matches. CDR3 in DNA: TGCAGTGCTAGAGAAGTCAAGCGGGGGAGCACAGATACGCAGTATTTT. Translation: CSAREVKRGSTDTQYF.

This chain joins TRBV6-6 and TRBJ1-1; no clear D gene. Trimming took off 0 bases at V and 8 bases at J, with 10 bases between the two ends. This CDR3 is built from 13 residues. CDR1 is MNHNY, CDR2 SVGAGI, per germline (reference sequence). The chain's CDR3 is CASSYSSLGEAFF. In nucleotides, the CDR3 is TGTGCCAGCAGTTACTCGAGTCTAGGGGAAGCTTTCTTT.

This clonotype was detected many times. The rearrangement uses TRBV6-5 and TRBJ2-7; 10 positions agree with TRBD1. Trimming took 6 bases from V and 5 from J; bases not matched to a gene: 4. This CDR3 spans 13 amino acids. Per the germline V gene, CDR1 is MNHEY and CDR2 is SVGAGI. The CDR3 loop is CASRRTGGDEQYF. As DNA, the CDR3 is TGTGCCAGCAGGCGGACAGGGGGGGACGAGCAGTACTTC.

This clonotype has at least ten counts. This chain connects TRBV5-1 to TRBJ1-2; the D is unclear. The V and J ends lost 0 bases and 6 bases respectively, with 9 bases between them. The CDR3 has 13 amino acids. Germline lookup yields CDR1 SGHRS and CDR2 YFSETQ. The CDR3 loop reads CASSLARRDGYTF. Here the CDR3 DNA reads TGCGCCAGCAGCTTGGCCCGTAGAGATGGCTACACCTTC.

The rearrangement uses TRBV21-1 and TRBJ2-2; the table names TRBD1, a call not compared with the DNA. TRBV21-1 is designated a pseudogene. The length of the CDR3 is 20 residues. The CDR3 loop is CASSTTGTGPVITNTGELFF. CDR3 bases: TGTGCCAGCAGCACCACCGGGACAGGGCCAGTTATTACGAACACCGGGGAGCTGTTTTTT.

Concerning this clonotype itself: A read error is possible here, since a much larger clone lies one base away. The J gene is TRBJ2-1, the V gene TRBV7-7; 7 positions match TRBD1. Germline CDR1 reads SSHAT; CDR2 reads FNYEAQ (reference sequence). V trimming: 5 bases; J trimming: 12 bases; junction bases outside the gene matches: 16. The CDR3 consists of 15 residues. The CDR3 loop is CASSPRQGTPHGQFF. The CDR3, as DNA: TGTGCCAGCAGCCCCCGACAGGGAACCCCACATGGGCAGTTCTTC. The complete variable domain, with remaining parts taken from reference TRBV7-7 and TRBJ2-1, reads GAGVSQSPRYKVTKRGQDVTLRCDPISSHATLYWYQQALGQGPEFLTYFNYEAQPDKSGLPSDRFSAERPEGSISTLTIQRTEQRDSAMYRCASSPRQGTPHGQFFGPGTRLTVL.

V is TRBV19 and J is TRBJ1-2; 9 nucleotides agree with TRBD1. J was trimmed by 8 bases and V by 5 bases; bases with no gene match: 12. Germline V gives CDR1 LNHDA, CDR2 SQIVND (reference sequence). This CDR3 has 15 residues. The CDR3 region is CASSWDRDTPVGYTF. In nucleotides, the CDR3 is TGTGCCAGTAGTTGGGACAGGGACACACCGGTCGGCTACACCTTC. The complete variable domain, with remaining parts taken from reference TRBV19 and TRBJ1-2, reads DGGITQSPKYLFRKEGQNVTLSCEQNLNHDAMYWYRQDPGQGLRLIYYSQIVNDFQKGDIAEGYSVSREKKESFPLTVTSAQKNPTAFYLCASSWDRDTPVGYTFGSGTRLTVV.

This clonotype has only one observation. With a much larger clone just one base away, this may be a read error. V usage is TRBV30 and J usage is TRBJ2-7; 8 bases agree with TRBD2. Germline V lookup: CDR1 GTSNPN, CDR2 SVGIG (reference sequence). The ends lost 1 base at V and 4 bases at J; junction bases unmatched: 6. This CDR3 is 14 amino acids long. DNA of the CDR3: TGTGCCTGGAGTGCGGGACTAGTCAAATACGAGCAGTACTTC. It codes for CAWSAGLVKYEQYF.

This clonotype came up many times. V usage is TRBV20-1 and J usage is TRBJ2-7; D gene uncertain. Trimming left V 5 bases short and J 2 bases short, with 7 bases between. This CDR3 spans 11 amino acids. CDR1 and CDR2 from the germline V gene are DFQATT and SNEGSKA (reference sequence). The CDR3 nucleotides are TGCAGTGCTGGACGGACCTACGAGCAGTACTTC. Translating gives CSAGRTYEQYF.

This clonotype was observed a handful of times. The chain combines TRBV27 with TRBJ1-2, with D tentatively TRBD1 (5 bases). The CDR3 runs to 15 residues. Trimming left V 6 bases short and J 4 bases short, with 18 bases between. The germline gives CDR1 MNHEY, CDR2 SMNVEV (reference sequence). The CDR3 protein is CASSPGVGHTYGYTF. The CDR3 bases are TGTGCCAGCAGCCCCGGGGTGGGGCACACCTATGGCTACACCTTC.

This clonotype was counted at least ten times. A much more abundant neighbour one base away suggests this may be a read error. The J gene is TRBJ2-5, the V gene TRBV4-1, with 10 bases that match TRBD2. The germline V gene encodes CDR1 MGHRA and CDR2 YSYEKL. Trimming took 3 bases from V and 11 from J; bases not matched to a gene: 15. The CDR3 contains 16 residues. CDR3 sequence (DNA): TGCGCCAGCAGCCAGGATAGCGGGGGGTTCGACAATGAGCAGTACTTC. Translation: CASSQDSGGFDNEQYF.

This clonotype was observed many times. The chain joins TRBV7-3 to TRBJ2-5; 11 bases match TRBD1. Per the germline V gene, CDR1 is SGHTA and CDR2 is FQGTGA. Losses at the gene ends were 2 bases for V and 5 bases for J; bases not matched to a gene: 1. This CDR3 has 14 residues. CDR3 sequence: CASSLGQGAETQYF. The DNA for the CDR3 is TGTGCCAGCAGCTTAGGACAGGGGGCCGAGACCCAGTACTTC. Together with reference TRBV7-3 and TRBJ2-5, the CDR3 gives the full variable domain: GAGVSQTPSNKVTEKGKYVELRCDPISGHTALYWYRQSLGQGPEFLIYFQGTGAADDSGLPNDRFFAVRPEGSVSTLKIQRTERGDSAVYLCASSLGQGAETQYFGPGTRLLVL.

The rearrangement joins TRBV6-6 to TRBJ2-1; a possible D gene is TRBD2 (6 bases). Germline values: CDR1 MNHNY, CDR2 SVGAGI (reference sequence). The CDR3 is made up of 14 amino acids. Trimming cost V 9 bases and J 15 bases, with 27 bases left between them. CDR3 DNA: TGTGCCAGTTTCGACTCCGGACTAAACAATAAGCGGTTCTTC. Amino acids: CASFDSGLNNKRFF.

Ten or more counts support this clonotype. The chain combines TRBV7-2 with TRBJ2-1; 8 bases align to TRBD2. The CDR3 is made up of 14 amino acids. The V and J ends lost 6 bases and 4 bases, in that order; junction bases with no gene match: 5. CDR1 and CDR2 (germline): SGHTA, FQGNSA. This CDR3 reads CASRPGGAYNEQFF. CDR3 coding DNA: TGTGCCAGCAGGCCGGGGGGGGCTTACAATGAGCAGTTCTTC. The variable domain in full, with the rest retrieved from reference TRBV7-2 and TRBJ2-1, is GAGVSQSPSNKVTEKGKDVELRCDPISGHTALYWYRQSLGQGLEFLIYFQGNSAPDKSGLPSDRFSAERTGGSVSTLTIQRTQQEDSAVYLCASRPGGAYNEQFFGPGTRLTVL.

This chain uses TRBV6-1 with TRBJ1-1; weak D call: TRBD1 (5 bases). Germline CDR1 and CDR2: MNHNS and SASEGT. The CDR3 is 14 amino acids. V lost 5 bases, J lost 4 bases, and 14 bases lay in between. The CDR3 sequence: CASSPNGGFTEAFF. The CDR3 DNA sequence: TGTGCCAGCAGTCCAAACGGGGGATTCACTGAAGCTTTCTTT.